Listed here are 19 T cell receptor beta chains from one sample, sequenced in a study of CD8+ T cells in alopecia areata. Reverse transcribed after extraction, RNA yielded cDNA as the sequencing template. Only in-frame clones appear in the TCRdb table, and some are missing; sequencing was by immunoSEQ multiplex PCR. The profile shows 130,000 to 150,000 clones, around 47% of them singletons. Sequenced sample: CD4+ T cells sorted from blood. These receptors all stem from a human donor with alopecia areata.

The V gene is TRBV4-1, the J gene TRBJ1-2; no clear D. V was shortened by 0 bases and J by 2 bases, with 10 bases between the two germline ends. The CDR3 sequence is 15 residues long. From germline, CDR1 is MGHRA and CDR2 YSYEKL. Here the CDR3 DNA reads TGCGCCAGCAGCCAAGATCAGTCGGCCAACTATGGCTACACCTTC. Amino acids: CASSQDQSANYGYTF.

The chain uses TRBV5-1 and TRBJ2-5, with 7 bases that match TRBD2. The CDR3 has 15 residues. The germline V gene encodes CDR1 SGHRS and CDR2 YFSETQ. Trimming at V came to 4 bases and at J to 0 bases, leaving 6 bases not matched to a gene. The CDR3 protein is CASSPPAGNQETQYF. CDR3 coding DNA: TGCGCCAGCAGCCCACCAGCGGGAAACCAAGAGACCCAGTACTTC.

This clone was seen a handful of times. The sample contains more than one DNA sequence encoding this CDR3. The CDR3 DNA reads TGTGCCAGCAGCCGGGACACTGAAGCTTTCTTT. Translating gives CASSRDTEAFF. The V call is TRBV6-5, the J call TRBJ1-1; no definite D call. V gave up 6 bases and J gave up 3 bases, with 5 bases separating them. The germline gives CDR1 MNHEY, CDR2 SVGAGI. This CDR3 comprises 11 residues.

This clone was detected only a few times. The chain couples TRBV5-1 to TRBJ1-2; no reliable D call. V was pared by 3 bases and J by 4 bases, with 7 bases between. CDR1 and CDR2 (germline): SGHRS, YFSETQ. The CDR3 has 12 amino acids. CDR3 sequence (DNA): TGCGCCAGCAGCTCGGACGGCTATGGCTACACCTTC. Its translation is CASSSDGYGYTF. The whole variable domain, remainder taken from reference TRBV5-1 and TRBJ1-2, is KAGVTQTPRYLIKTRGQQVTLSCSPISGHRSVSWYQQTPGQGLQFLFEYFSETQRNKGNFPGRFSGRQFSNSRSEMNVSTLELGDSALYLCASSSDGYGYTFGSGTRLTVV.

The rearrangement joins TRBV7-9 to TRBJ2-3; 11 nucleotides match TRBD2. J was trimmed by 9 bases and V by 0 bases; bases with no gene match: 5. The CDR3 length is 15 residues. Germline V gene data show CDR1 as SEHNR and CDR2 as FQNEAQ (reference sequence). CDR3 nucleotide sequence: TGTGCCAGCAGCTTAGCTAGCGGGAGGGCCTGGACGCAGTATTTT. Its translation: CASSLASGRAWTQYF.

There are a few counts of this clone. The chain couples TRBV29-1 to TRBJ2-5; D is ambiguous. The CDR3 runs 10 residues. Per the germline V gene, CDR1 is SQVTM and CDR2 is ANQGSEA. Trimming removed 6 bases from V and 9 bases from J, with 11 bases in between. CDR3 coding DNA: TGCAGCGTGGAAAGACCCGCCCAGTACTTC. Residues: CSVERPAQYF.

The chain has TRBV6-5 and TRBJ2-3, with a possible D match to TRBD1 (6 bases). Per germline, CDR1 MNHEY and CDR2 SVGAGI. Trimming left V 4 bases short and J 4 bases short, with 9 bases between. This CDR3 spans 13 amino acids. As DNA, the CDR3 is TGTGCCAGCAGTTCCCACAGGGCAGATACGCAGTATTTT. It is translated as CASSSHRADTQYF.

The chain recombines TRBV29-1 with TRBJ2-7, with 9 bases lining up with TRBD2. Germline CDR1 and CDR2: SQVTM and ANQGSEA. The CDR3 is 13 amino acids. The ends lost 7 bases at V and 6 bases at J; junction bases unmatched: 10. CDR3 amino acids: CSALPEAGGEQYF. The CDR3 DNA sequence: TGCAGCGCCCTCCCCGAAGCGGGGGGCGAGCAGTACTTC.

The chain combines TRBV5-1 with TRBJ2-7; 9 bases are shared with TRBD2. With V trimmed by 9 bases and J by 2 bases, 15 bases remained unmatched. Germline CDR1 SGHRS, CDR2 YFSETQ. This CDR3 has 16 amino acids. The CDR3 nucleotides read TGCGCCAACAGGTCAAACCTAGCGGGGATTGCCTACGAGCAGTACTTC. Amino acid sequence: CANRSNLAGIAYEQYF.

This chain links TRBV29-1 with TRBJ2-7; tentative D call: TRBD2 (6 bases). Germline V lookup: CDR1 SQVTM, CDR2 ANQGSEA. The CDR3 spans 13 residues. V shed 7 bases and J shed 3 bases, with 16 bases lying between them. This CDR3 reads CSASPGLNYEQYF. DNA of the CDR3: TGCAGCGCATCTCCGGGACTGAACTACGAGCAGTACTTC.

This clone was observed a few times. The V call is TRBV7-9, the J call TRBJ2-7; 8 nucleotides match TRBD1. CDR1 and CDR2 from the germline V gene are SEHNR and FQNEAQ (reference sequence). The CDR3 contains 14 residues. V was pared by 3 bases and J by 3 bases, with 4 bases of the junction left unmatched. CDR3 nucleotides: TGTGCCAGCAGCTTGACAGGGGACCACTACGAGCAGTACTTC. Its protein product is CASSLTGDHYEQYF.

The chain recombines TRBV2 with TRBJ1-2, with 7 positions matching TRBD1. Trimming took 5 bases from V and 4 from J; bases not matched to a gene: 13. Germline V CDR1 and CDR2: SNHLY, FYNNEI. The CDR3 has 16 amino acids. The CDR3 DNA follows: TGTGCCAGCAGTCAAAATCAGGGGGGGATTGTCTATGGCTACACCTTC. Its protein is CASSQNQGGIVYGYTF.

V and J are TRBV5-1 and TRBJ2-5; the D gene is possibly TRBD2 (6 bases). Germline loops: CDR1 SGHRS, CDR2 YFSETQ. Trimming pared 0 bases from V and 4 bases from J, leaving 16 bases between. The CDR3 covers 16 residues. The CDR3 loop is CASSLDDLGGPETQYF. CDR3 sequence (DNA): TGCGCCAGCAGCTTGGATGATCTTGGAGGGCCAGAGACCCAGTACTTC.

This clone came up a few times. The chain employs TRBV29-1 and TRBJ2-7; 8 nucleotides agree with TRBD2. The germline gives CDR1 SQVTM, CDR2 ANQGSEA. V lost 8 bases and J lost 7; bases outside the gene matches: 10. This CDR3 has 12 residues. CDR3 loop: CSFTGGAREQYF. DNA for the CDR3: TGCAGCTTCACCGGGGGGGCCAGGGAGCAGTACTTC.

The chain has TRBV7-9 and TRBJ2-7; 9 bases agree with TRBD2. The CDR3 is made up of 15 amino acids. Germline V CDR1 and CDR2: SEHNR, FQNEAQ (reference sequence). With V trimmed by 1 base and J by 6 bases, 7 bases remained unmatched. CDR3 bases: TGTGCCAGCAGCTTAGTGAGCGGGAGGTCGGCCGAGCAGTACTTC. It encodes CASSLVSGRSAEQYF.

The rearrangement uses TRBV5-4 and TRBJ2-2; D remains ambiguous. The CDR3 has 13 residues. Germline V gives CDR1 SGHNT, CDR2 YYREEE (reference sequence). V was pared by 4 bases and J by 4 bases, with 8 bases between. The CDR3 region is CASSPRLTGELFF. CDR3 bases: TGTGCCAGCAGCCCCAGACTCACCGGGGAGCTGTTTTTT.

The rearrangement links TRBV25-1 to TRBJ2-6, with no clear D. The V and J ends lost 3 bases and 0 bases respectively, with 3 bases between them. The CDR3 has 14 residues. Germline loops: CDR1 MGHDK, CDR2 SYGVNS. The CDR3 coding sequence is TGTGCCAGCAGTGAGGACTCTGGGGCCAACGTCCTGACTTTC. Its translation: CASSEDSGANVLTF.

CDR3 loop: CSVDAWERALVGTQYF. The CDR3 DNA sequence: TGCAGCGTTGATGCGTGGGAGCGGGCACTCGTTGGTACGCAGTATTTT. This chain uses TRBV29-1 with TRBJ2-3, with D perhaps TRBD2 (6 bases). The CDR3 contains 16 residues. V was trimmed by 3 bases and J by 8 bases, leaving 24 bases between them. Germline CDR1 reads SQVTM; CDR2 reads ANQGSEA.

The rearrangement joins TRBV4-1 to TRBJ2-1, with 8 bases fitting TRBD2. Germline CDR1 and CDR2: MGHRA and YSYEKL. V lost 0 bases, J lost 15 bases, and 10 bases stayed unmatched. This CDR3 contains 14 residues. The CDR3 sequence: CASSQDASGLSPFF. CDR3 in DNA: TGCGCCAGCAGCCAAGATGCTAGCGGGCTCTCACCGTTCTTC.